The text below deals with one TCR beta chain. The antigen is unknown. The record originates from a study of Ad26.COV2.S vaccination and SARS-CoV-2 variants. The wider study: The authors gave Ad26.COV2.S intramuscularly, either once or twice 56 days apart. Whole-study findings and limits: Vaccine recipients and placebo recipients showed similar non-spike TCR breadth.

The V and J ends lost 3 bases and 6 bases respectively, with 15 bases between them. The CDR3 covers 16 residues. The germline CDR1 and CDR2 sequences are KGHSH and LQKENI. The repertoire was sequenced with immunoSEQ multiplex PCR; TCRdb's copy has only in-frame clones and lacks some. This table holds hundreds of thousands of clones, 87% found once. The treatment was: around 19 received Ad26.COV2.S at low or high dose, single or two shots; about 5 received placebo; per-sample allocation not given. It was on day 63 after the first vaccine or placebo injection that samples were taken. This adult donor, from Boston, was 18-55 years old. The vaccine delivered Wuhan-strain SARS-CoV-2 spike through an Ad26 vector.

The TCR originated in a person between 18 and 59 years old who received the Ad26.COV2.S COVID-19 vaccine or a placebo. Sample: peripheral blood, taken in a trial of Ad26.COV2.S vaccine versus placebo. J is TRBJ1-6 and V is TRBV18, with a tentative D call TRBD1 (6 bases). The CDR3 sequence is CASSPGHRNPNSPLHF. The DNA for the CDR3 is TGTGCCAGCTCACCGGGACACCGGAATCCTAATTCACCCCTCCACTTT.